The clone carrying this T cell receptor (beta chain) came up many times. Antigen specificity is unknown. This entry comes from a study of T cells after yellow fever vaccination. V lost 5 bases and J lost 5, with 13 bases in between. CDR1 and CDR2 (germline): MDHEN, SYDVKM. The CDR3 length is 13 residues. Each CDR3 protein is one row after TCRdb ran MiXCR on the 5' RACE reads. Among 200,000 to 250,000 distinct CDR3 sequences, 2.5% to 3.5% were seen once, and the ten largest hold roughly 3.2%. Study-wide results and limits: Among primary-vaccination clones, most reappeared after the booster, at almost 98% for CD4 and around 91% for CD8. Contaminating bulk clonotypes could be abundant in FACS-sorted repertoires. The secondary response was weaker, and its peak arrived faster, on day 5 versus 15.

Sample: CD4+ T cells sorted from PBMCs, taken 10 days after the yellow fever booster vaccination. The receptor's source is a man aged 18 to 30 who received the YFV17D yellow fever vaccine. The genes are TRBV28 and TRBJ2-7; D is unclear. The CDR3 nucleotides read TGTGCCAGCAGTATCCTCGGGTCACACGAGCAGTACGTC. This sequence encodes CASSILGSHEQYV.